Included here is one T cell receptor (beta chain) sequence, with context. Its antigen is not identified. This entry comes from a study of shared clonotypes between healthy human individuals. CDR3 length: 14 amino acids. Germline V gene sequence: CDR1 SGHVS, CDR2 FQNEAQ. V was trimmed by 1 base and J by 5 bases, leaving 9 bases between them. Findings and caveats of the study: Naive subsets usually exceeded memory subsets in estimated richness.

Assay execution proceeded at the deep level. Using 200 ng DNA, about 30,000 T cell genomes, the sorted-subset replicate PCRs were run. Clones were sequenced by immunoSEQ multiplex PCR, and TCRdb holds only the in-frame ones, with some missing. The table lists around 2.1 million clones, just over 90% of them singletons. Positive CCR7 selection of CD45RO-negative cells yielded the naive CD8 cells, and terminally differentiated effector memory CD45RA+ cells were excluded. All donors were Caucasian adults living in Nashville, Tennessee. Sequenced sample: naive CD8+ T cells from PBMCs. The clonotype was recovered from a man younger than 35 in good health. Some clones in this sample may be carry-over from other donors' samples. The chain employs TRBV7-8 and TRBJ2-1, with unresolved D. The CDR3 spells CASSLGGSNNEQFF. The CDR3 DNA sequence: TGTGCCAGCAGCTTAGGGGGTTCAAACAATGAGCAGTTCTTC. Drawing the rest from reference TRBV7-8 and TRBJ2-1, the complete variable domain is GAGVSQSPRYKVAKRGQDVALRCDPISGHVSLFWYQQALGQGPEFLTYFQNEAQLDKSGLPSDRFFAERPEGSVSTLKIQRTQQEDSAVYLCASSLGGSNNEQFFGPGTRLTVL.